This T cell receptor (beta chain) emerged from a study of blood T cell repertoires in COVID-19. In the study overall: Some COVID-19 samples were acute and others convalescent; all came from the United States, Italy and Spain.

Germline V gives CDR1 LNHDA, CDR2 SQIVND (reference sequence). The CDR3 has 14 amino acids. V was pared by 4 bases and J by 7 bases, with 16 bases between. In the original processing: For nucleated cells, counts were estimated from reference gene primer amplification. The data were produced by immunoSEQ multiplex PCR, yet TCRdb's version contains in-frame clones alone and is incomplete. V and J calls and clone size are copied from that table; D and trimming were computed from the DNA. Among some 200,000 clones listed, roughly 84% were seen once. The V call is TRBV19, the J call TRBJ1-2; D unclear. The specimen was peripheral blood. The clonotype comes from a man aged 50 to 59 with active or convalescent COVID-19. CDR3 region: CASSSRGWESGYTF. For the CDR3, the DNA is TGTGCCAGTAGTAGCCGGGGATGGGAAAGTGGCTACACCTTC.